This TCR beta chain derives from a study of blood T cells in healthy people across ages. A sample-barcoded 5' primer and a J-beta primer mix were used in a second PCR of roughly 6 to 11 cycles. At least 2.5 million CDR3-containing paired-end reads were obtained per sample. One entry per CDR3 protein results from TCRdb running MiXCR on the 5' RACE reads. The data hold fewer than 2,000,000 distinct CDR3 sequences, with around 40% observed a single time. V was cut by 4 bases and J by 8 bases, with 18 bases left in between. The CDR3 loop spans 14 amino acids. Germline assignment: CDR1 SQVTM and CDR2 ANQGSEA.

This sequence joins TRBV29-1 and TRBJ2-1; either TRBD1 or TRBD2 may supply D (6 bases each). Specimen: blood. This receptor was identified in a human donor in good health. CDR3 nucleotides: TGCAGCGTTGGCCCAAGGGGGGCGTTCGATGAGCAGTTCTTC. Amino acid sequence: CSVGPRGAFDEQFF.